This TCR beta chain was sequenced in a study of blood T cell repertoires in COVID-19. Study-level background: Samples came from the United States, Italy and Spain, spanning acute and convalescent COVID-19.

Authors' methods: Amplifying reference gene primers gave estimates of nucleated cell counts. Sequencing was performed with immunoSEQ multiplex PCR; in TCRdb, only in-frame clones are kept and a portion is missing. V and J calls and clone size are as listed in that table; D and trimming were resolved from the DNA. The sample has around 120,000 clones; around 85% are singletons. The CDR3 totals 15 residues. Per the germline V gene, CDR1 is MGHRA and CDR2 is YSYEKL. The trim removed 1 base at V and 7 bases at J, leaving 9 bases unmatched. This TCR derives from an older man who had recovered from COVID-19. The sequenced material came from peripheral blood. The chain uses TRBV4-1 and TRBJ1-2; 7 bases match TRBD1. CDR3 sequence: CASSQVGRGNGGYTF. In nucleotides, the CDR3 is TGCGCCAGCAGCCAAGTCGGCAGGGGGAACGGTGGCTACACCTTC.